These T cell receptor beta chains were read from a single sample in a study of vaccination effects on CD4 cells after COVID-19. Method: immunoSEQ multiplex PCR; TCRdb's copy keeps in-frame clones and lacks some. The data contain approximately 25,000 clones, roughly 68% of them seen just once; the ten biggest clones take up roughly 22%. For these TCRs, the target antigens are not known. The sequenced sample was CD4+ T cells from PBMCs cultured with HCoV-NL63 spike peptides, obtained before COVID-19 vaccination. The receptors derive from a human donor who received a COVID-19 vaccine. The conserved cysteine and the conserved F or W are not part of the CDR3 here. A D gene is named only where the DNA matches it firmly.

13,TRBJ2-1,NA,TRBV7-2,ASSLEGKRNNEQF
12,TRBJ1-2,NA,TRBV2,ASRAGGKNYGYT
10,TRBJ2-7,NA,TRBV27,ASGQGRYEQY
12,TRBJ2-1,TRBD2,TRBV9,ASSLTSGLDEQF
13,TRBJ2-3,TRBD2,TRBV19,ASSMGGLAGTTQY
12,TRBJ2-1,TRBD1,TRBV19,ASSYRGQANEQF
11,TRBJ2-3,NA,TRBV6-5,ASGDVVTDTQY
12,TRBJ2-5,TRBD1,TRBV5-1,ASSWTGYQETQY
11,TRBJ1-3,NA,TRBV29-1,SVEWNSGNTIY
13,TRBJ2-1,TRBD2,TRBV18,ASSPPSGGGNEQF
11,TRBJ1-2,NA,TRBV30,AWSVEGYYGYT
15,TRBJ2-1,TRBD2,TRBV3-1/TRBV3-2,ASSLPGLADSYNEQF
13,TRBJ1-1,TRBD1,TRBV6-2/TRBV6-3,ASSSHRTGNTEAF
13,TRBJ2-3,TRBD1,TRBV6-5,ASRSGQGHTDTQY
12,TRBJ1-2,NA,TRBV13,ASSYTGNYYGYT
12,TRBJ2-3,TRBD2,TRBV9,ASSAGGYTDTQY
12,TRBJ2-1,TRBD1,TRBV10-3,ATRDWDSANEQF
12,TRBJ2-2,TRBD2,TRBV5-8,ASSLERGTGELF
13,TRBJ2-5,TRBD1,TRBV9,ASSVRQGVQETQY
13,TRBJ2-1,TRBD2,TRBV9,ASSESGRSHNEQF